The text below deals with one TCR beta chain. Antigen unknown. This CDR3 comprises 14 residues. The V gene's germline CDR1 is MNHEY and CDR2 SVGAGI. With 6 bases clipped from V and 4 bases from J, the junction kept 4 bases outside the gene matches. The protocol was immunoSEQ multiplex PCR, while the TCRdb copy is restricted to in-frame clones and leaves out a portion. The sample records about 140,000 clones, around four fifths being singletons. The data originate from a study of cytomegalovirus exposure and HLA in healthy donors. Whole-study findings and limits: Researchers catalogued roughly 150 TCR beta chains as cytomegalovirus-associated. It was confirmed in vitro that a few of the CMV-associated chains were specific for CMV antigens. Across donors, most TCRs were seen rarely, yet some public ones were widespread.

The V call is TRBV6-5, the J call TRBJ1-2; 11 bases fit TRBD1. The specimen sequenced was PBMCs. The clonotype comes from a woman in her 30s in good health and CMV-seronegative. CDR3 bases: TGTGCCAGCAGCCCAGGGACAGGGGGCTATGGCTACACCTTC. This sequence encodes CASSPGTGGYGYTF.